The TCR beta chain described here comes from a study of CD8 T cells in Susac syndrome. From blood CD8+ and CD4+ T cells, the TCR beta chain was sequenced. With random hexamers, 0.5 to 1 ug RNA was reverse transcribed. TCRdb redid the calling of the immunoSEQ multiplex PCR reads with MiXCR, one entry per CDR3 protein. The top ten clones hold roughly 0.087% of a sample with more than 95,000 distinct CDR3 sequences, 90% to 95% of them seen once. The germline CDR1 and CDR2 sequences are DFQATT and SNEGSKA (reference sequence). This CDR3 contains 14 residues. Trimming took 0 bases from V and 2 from J, leaving 10 bases between them.

The specimen sequenced was CD4+ T cells from PBMCs. This receptor was obtained from a human donor in good health. The V and J genes are TRBV20-1 and TRBJ1-1, with D hard to call. CDR3 bases: TGCAGTGCTAGAGATGCAGGCCTCAACACTGAAGCTTTCTTT. Encoded protein: CSARDAGLNTEAFF.